This T cell receptor beta chain was found in a study of vaccination effects on CD4 cells after COVID-19. CDR1 is KGHSH, CDR2 LQKENI, per germline. V was clipped by 0 bases and J by 1 base; unmatched bases: 2. The CDR3 length is 17 residues. Only in-frame clones appear in the TCRdb table, and some are missing; sequencing was by immunoSEQ multiplex PCR. This sample has tens of thousands of clones, with 76% found just once. ViraFEST expansion of antigen-specific CD4+ T cells with viral peptide pools preceded sequencing. With more than 9 days of culture completed, CD4+ T cells were isolated. Having tested negative for nucleocapsid antibodies, the vaccine recipients showed no prior SARS-CoV-2 infection. Half-medium changes using IL-2 medium occurred on days 3 and 7. Of note for this clone: Its antigen remains unknown.

The sample was CD4+ T cells from PBMCs cultured with HCoV-NL63 spike peptides, taken before COVID-19 vaccination. The source is a human donor who received a COVID-19 vaccine. V gene TRBV18 combines with J gene TRBJ2-5; 13 bases align to TRBD2. Here the CDR3 reads CASSPPRTSGGQETQYF. CDR3 DNA sequence: TGTGCCAGCTCACCACCCAGGACTAGCGGGGGCCAAGAGACCCAGTACTTC.